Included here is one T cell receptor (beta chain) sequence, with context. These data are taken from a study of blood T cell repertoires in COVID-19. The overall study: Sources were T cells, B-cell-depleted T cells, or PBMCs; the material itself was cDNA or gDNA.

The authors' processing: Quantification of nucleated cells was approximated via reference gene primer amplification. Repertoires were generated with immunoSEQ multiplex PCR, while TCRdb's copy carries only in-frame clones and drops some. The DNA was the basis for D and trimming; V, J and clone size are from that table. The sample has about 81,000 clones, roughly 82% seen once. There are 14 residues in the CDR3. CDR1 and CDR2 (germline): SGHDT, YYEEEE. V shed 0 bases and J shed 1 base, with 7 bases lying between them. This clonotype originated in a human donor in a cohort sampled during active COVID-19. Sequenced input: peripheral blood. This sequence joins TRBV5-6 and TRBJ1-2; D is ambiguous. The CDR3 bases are TGTGCCAGCAGCTTGGCGTCCCGTAACTATGGCTACACCTTC. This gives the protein CASSLASRNYGYTF.